This record concerns one T cell receptor beta chain sequence. Its specificity is not known. The data belong to a study of cytomegalovirus exposure and HLA in healthy donors. Overall study: A preliminary data release comprised around 85 million unique TCRs obtained from HLA-typed donors. Study-wide findings and caveats: Further analysis, carried out later, found HLA-associated TCR beta chains more clonally expanded than equally common other chains. Later, TCR association rates were found to vary by HLA locus, highest for DRB1 and lowest for HLA-C.

The study sampled nominally healthy donors, though unrecorded immune exposures were likely. This PCR relied on a set of 60 Vbeta primers and 13 Jbeta primers. Assay used: immunoSEQ multiplex PCR; TCRdb lists only in-frame clones, some missing. The sample yields about 190,000 clones, over 75% seen once. The CDR3 spans 12 residues. Germline CDR1 reads SGHRS; CDR2 reads YFSETQ. V was pared by 4 bases and J by 8 bases, with 9 bases between. This chain joins TRBV5-1 and TRBJ1-4; D unclear. This receptor was taken from a man aged 35 to 55 in good health and CMV-seropositive. Sample: PBMCs. In DNA, the CDR3 is TGCGCCAGCAGCGATCCTGAGGAAAAACTGTTTTTT. It translates to CASSDPEEKLFF.